One and the same sample provided the 26 T cell receptor beta chains below, sequenced in a study of T cells after yellow fever vaccination. One entry per CDR3 protein, called by TCRdb with MiXCR from the 5' RACE reads. The table lists about 300,000 distinct CDR3 sequences, around 7.3% of them singletons. Sequencing was performed on PBMCs, taken roughly 46 days after the first yellow fever vaccination. These TCRs come from a man younger than 35 who received the YFV17D yellow fever vaccine.

This clonotype was seen at least ten times. The chain recombines TRBV20-1 with TRBJ1-6; weak D call: TRBD1 (6 bases). The CDR3 extends over 14 amino acids. Germline-derived CDR1 and CDR2 are DFQATT and SNEGSKA (reference sequence). Trimming left V 1 base short and J 7 bases short, with 11 bases between. The CDR3 protein is CSARGAGANSPLHF. The CDR3 nucleotides are TGCAGTGCTAGAGGAGCGGGGGCGAATTCACCCCTCCACTTT.

This clonotype was seen only a few times. The V gene is TRBV5-1, the J gene TRBJ1-1, with D possibly TRBD1 on 6 matching bases. The CDR3 is 17 residues long. V was cut by 0 bases and J by 3 bases, with 18 bases left in between. The V gene's germline CDR1 is SGHRS and CDR2 YFSETQ. CDR3 bases: TGCGCCAGCAGCTTGGACAACAGGGTAGAGGTGGACACTGAAGCTTTCTTT. Residues: CASSLDNRVEVDTEAFF. The complete variable domain, with remaining parts taken from reference TRBV5-1 and TRBJ1-1, reads KAGVTQTPRYLIKTRGQQVTLSCSPISGHRSVSWYQQTPGQGLQFLFEYFSETQRNKGNFPGRFSGRQFSNSRSEMNVSTLELGDSALYLCASSLDNRVEVDTEAFFGQGTRLTVV.

The chain employs TRBV20-1 and TRBJ2-1; TRBD2 aligns across 9 bases. The trim removed 6 bases at V and 4 bases at J, leaving 7 bases unmatched. The CDR3 spans 14 residues. From germline, CDR1 is DFQATT and CDR2 SNEGSKA (reference sequence). The CDR3 nucleotides read TGCAGTGCCGGCGGGGGGGCGGCTTACAATGAGCAGTTCTTC. Translated: CSAGGGAAYNEQFF.

The V and J genes are TRBV7-9 and TRBJ1-2, with D maybe TRBD1 (5 bases). The germline V and J ends were trimmed by 0 bases and 5 bases, with 13 bases remaining between them. Germline values: CDR1 SEHNR, CDR2 FQNEAQ (reference sequence). There are 15 residues in the CDR3. The CDR3: CASSLALPGEYGYTF. In DNA, the CDR3 is TGTGCCAGCAGCTTAGCGCTTCCGGGGGAATATGGCTACACCTTC.

The chain has TRBV5-5 and TRBJ2-7; 8 bases agree with TRBD1. This CDR3 spans 14 amino acids. The V gene's germline CDR1 is SGHKS and CDR2 YYEKEE (reference sequence). Losses at the gene ends were 3 bases for V and 2 bases for J; bases not matched to a gene: 4. The CDR3 DNA is TGTGCCAGCAGCTGGGGGACAGGAACCTACGAGCAGTACGTC. Amino acid sequence: CASSWGTGTYEQYV.

This clonotype appeared many times. This chain uses TRBV25-1 with TRBJ2-1, with D possibly being TRBD1 (7 bases). Germline V lookup: CDR1 MGHDK, CDR2 SYGVNS. V lost 7 bases and J 8 bases, leaving 15 bases between the germline ends. The length of the CDR3 is 13 residues. In DNA, the CDR3 is TGTGCCAGCAAAGGATGGAGGGGGCATGAGCAGTTCTTC. Translation: CASKGWRGHEQFF.

This clonotype was observed many times. The rearrangement joins TRBV12-3 or TRBV12-4 to TRBJ1-1; 7 positions match TRBD1. The CDR3 runs 14 residues. Losses at the gene ends were 7 bases for V and 5 bases for J; bases not matched to a gene: 10. The DNA of the CDR3 is TGTGCCAGCACCGGAGGGACAGCAGAAACTGAAGCTTTCTTT. It yields the protein CASTGGTAETEAFF.

The rearrangement links TRBV5-1 to TRBJ1-4; weak D call: TRBD1 (5 bases). CDR1 and CDR2 (germline): SGHRS, YFSETQ. The CDR3 totals 14 residues. Trimming left V 4 bases short and J 2 bases short, with 9 bases between. CDR3 bases: TGCGCCAGCAGCATCCAGGGCACTAATGAAAAACTGTTTTTT. Translated: CASSIQGTNEKLFF.

This clonotype was detected many times. V gene TRBV4-2 combines with J gene TRBJ2-1, with a tentative D call TRBD2 (7 bases). The ends were cut back, 4 bases at V and 4 bases at J, with 14 bases in the middle. Germline loops: CDR1 LGHNA, CDR2 YNFKEQ. CDR3 length: 15 residues. The CDR3 here is CASSLGGGGYNEQFF. The CDR3 DNA reads TGTGCCAGCAGCCTAGGGGGGGGCGGGTACAATGAGCAGTTCTTC.

This clonotype was picked up many times. V usage is TRBV29-1 and J usage is TRBJ1-1; no clear D. Germline assignment: CDR1 SQVTM and CDR2 ANQGSEA. The CDR3 totals 11 residues. Between the trimmed V and J ends, which lost 4 bases and 11 bases, there was a span of 14 bases. The CDR3 region is CSVVVLGRAFF. The CDR3 coding sequence is TGCAGCGTTGTCGTACTCGGACGGGCTTTCTTT.

This clonotype was detected many times. The chain carries TRBV6-1 and TRBJ2-5, with a tentative D call TRBD2 (7 bases). CDR3 length: 14 residues. CDR1 and CDR2 from the germline V gene are MNHNS and SASEGT. V lost 8 bases and J 5 bases, leaving 18 bases between the germline ends. The CDR3: CASSREGGFETQYF. CDR3 nucleotides: TGTGCCAGCTCCCGAGAGGGGGGGTTCGAGACCCAGTACTTC.

The gene calls are TRBV7-8 and TRBJ1-1; the D gene is possibly TRBD1 (5 bases). The CDR3 totals 15 residues. V lost 5 bases and J 0 bases, leaving 13 bases between the germline ends. Germline-derived CDR1 and CDR2 are SGHVS and FQNEAQ. The CDR3 is CASSPMGPMNTEAFF. CDR3 bases: TGTGCCAGCAGCCCGATGGGACCGATGAACACTGAAGCTTTCTTT.

This sequence joins TRBV20-1 and TRBJ1-4, with a possible D match to TRBD1 (5 bases). The CDR3 runs 14 residues. In germline, CDR1 is DFQATT, CDR2 SNEGSKA (reference sequence). CDR3 region: CSIRSGTVNEKLFF. Here the CDR3 DNA reads TGCAGCATCCGATCCGGGACGGTGAATGAAAAACTGTTTTTT.

V is TRBV14 and J is TRBJ2-1; D may be TRBD1 or TRBD2 (5 bases each). Trimming stripped 1 base from V and 5 bases from J, with 12 bases between. The germline CDR1 and CDR2 sequences are SGHDN and FVKESK. The CDR3 loop spans 15 amino acids. CDR3 coding DNA: TGTGCCAGCAGCCAAGTTTTCGGGGCTGACAATGAGCAGTTCTTC. Translated: CASSQVFGADNEQFF.

The chain is built from TRBV10-3 and TRBJ2-7; 8 bases line up with TRBD2. The V segment lost 0 bases and the J segment 1 base; nucleotides outside the gene matches: 5. CDR1 and CDR2 from the germline V gene are ENHRY and SYGVKD. The CDR3 is 16 amino acids. CDR3 nucleotide sequence: TGTGCCATCAGTGAGTCAGGCGGGGGGCTTTCCTACGAGCAGTACTTC. Its protein product is CAISESGGGLSYEQYF.

The rearrangement joins TRBV20-1 to TRBJ2-5; 11 bases are shared with TRBD2. J was trimmed by 1 base and V by 4 bases; bases with no gene match: 2. CDR3 length: 14 residues. The germline V gene has CDR1 DFQATT and CDR2 SNEGSKA (reference sequence). Here the CDR3 reads CSANSGGVQETQYF. The CDR3 coding sequence is TGCAGTGCTAATAGCGGGGGGGTCCAAGAGACCCAGTACTTC.

In DNA form, the CDR3 reads TGTGCCACCAGCAGAGACGTTTCGGCGCTGGGTGAGCAGTTCTTC. Translation: CATSRDVSALGEQFF. The chain couples TRBV15 to TRBJ2-1; no definite D call. V was pared by 0 bases and J by 9 bases, with 15 bases between. The length of the CDR3 is 15 residues. Germline V gene sequence: CDR1 LNHNV, CDR2 YYDKDF (reference sequence).

The table lists this clonotype with many counts. V and J are TRBV4-1 and TRBJ1-1; TRBD1 aligns across 7 bases. This CDR3 has 14 amino acids. Germline loops: CDR1 MGHRA, CDR2 YSYEKL. Unmatched junction bases numbered 3, after V lost 4 bases and J lost 1 base. The chain's CDR3 is CASSLRDRNTEAFF. In nucleotides, the CDR3 is TGCGCCAGCAGCCTGCGGGACAGGAACACTGAAGCTTTCTTT.

The chain links TRBV30 to TRBJ2-3; D may be TRBD2 (5 bases). This CDR3 spans 12 amino acids. Germline V gene data show CDR1 as GTSNPN and CDR2 as SVGIG (reference sequence). V was shortened by 1 base and J by 6 bases, with 8 bases between the two germline ends. CDR3 nucleotides: TGTGCCTGGAGTGACAGAGGGGATACGCAGTATTTT. Encoded protein: CAWSDRGDTQYF.

A few counts support this clonotype. The chain couples TRBV5-1 to TRBJ2-7; unclear D gene. This CDR3 spans 15 amino acids. Trimming took off 1 base at V and 3 bases at J, with 14 bases between the two ends. In germline, CDR1 is SGHRS, CDR2 YFSETQ. Here the CDR3 reads CASSLIGVSRYEQYF. CDR3 bases: TGCGCCAGCAGCTTGATTGGGGTTTCTCGCTACGAGCAGTACTTC.

This clonotype was recorded at least ten times. The rearrangement joins TRBV19 to TRBJ2-1, with D possibly matching TRBD2 (7 bases). The CDR3 covers 14 residues. CDR1 and CDR2 (germline): LNHDA, SQIVND (reference sequence). V dropped 4 bases and J dropped 7 bases, with 14 bases sitting between them. The CDR3 here is CASSRGGGANEQFF. In DNA, the CDR3 is TGTGCCAGTAGTAGGGGAGGGGGGGCGAATGAGCAGTTCTTC.

This clonotype has a handful of counts. The gene calls are TRBV5-1 and TRBJ1-2, with D uncertain. Trimming stripped 0 bases from V and 0 bases from J, with 6 bases between. The CDR3 runs 14 residues. Per germline, CDR1 SGHRS and CDR2 YFSETQ. This CDR3 is CASSLANTNYGYTF. The DNA for the CDR3 is TGCGCCAGCAGCTTGGCGAATACTAACTATGGCTACACCTTC.

The sample holds a few counts of this clonotype. The genes are TRBV7-2 and TRBJ2-1, with 9 bases lining up with TRBD2. V trimming: 4 bases; J trimming: 7 bases; junction bases outside the gene matches: 8. CDR1 is SGHTA and CDR2 is FQGNSA in the germline V gene. The CDR3 runs to 15 residues. The CDR3 protein is CASSSSGGSANEQFF. In DNA form, the CDR3 reads TGTGCCAGCAGCTCCAGCGGGGGGTCGGCAAATGAGCAGTTCTTC.

In this sample, this clonotype turned up a few times. The chain links TRBV5-1 to TRBJ1-5; TRBD1 agrees at 7 bases. Germline V gene data show CDR1 as SGHRS and CDR2 as YFSETQ. CDR3 size: 14 residues. V dropped 4 bases and J dropped 4; count of bases not matched to a gene: 5. The CDR3 here is CASSQGTENQPQHF. Written as DNA, the CDR3 is TGCGCCAGCAGCCAAGGGACAGAAAATCAGCCCCAGCATTTT.

This clonotype has a handful of counts. This sequence joins TRBV5-1 and TRBJ2-5; possible D gene TRBD1, 6 bases. V lost 0 bases and J 5 bases, leaving 20 bases between the germline ends. This CDR3 is built from 17 residues. Germline V gene data show CDR1 as SGHRS and CDR2 as YFSETQ. The CDR3 here is CASSLAGFTGKEETQYF. For the CDR3, the DNA is TGCGCCAGCAGCTTGGCCGGTTTTACAGGGAAAGAGGAGACCCAGTACTTC.

This clonotype was picked up a small number of times. The V gene is TRBV7-2, the J gene TRBJ2-3; TRBD2 matches 8 bases. V was clipped by 2 bases and J by 1 base; unmatched bases: 8. This CDR3 comprises 17 residues. Germline lookup yields CDR1 SGHTA and CDR2 FQGNSA. The CDR3 sequence: CASSLQPPAGGTDTQYF. In nucleotides, the CDR3 is TGTGCCAGCAGCTTACAGCCTCCAGCGGGGGGCACAGATACGCAGTATTTT.